This T cell receptor (beta chain) came from a study of CD8 T cells in ankylosing spondylitis. Study conclusions and caveats: It was reported that disease-linked clones were significantly enriched in matched ankylosing spondylitis synovial fluid. What seemed typical of ankylosing spondylitis blood was a TCR beta motif built from several highly homologous variants.

The table lists this clonotype with a few counts. What it binds is not known. Looked up from germline, CDR1 is MNHNY and CDR2 is SVGAGI (reference sequence). Trimming cost V 2 bases and J 7 bases, with 18 bases left between them. CDR3 length: 15 residues. TCRdb ran MiXCR on the 5' RACE reads and lists one entry per CDR3 protein. The table has approximately 300,000 distinct CDR3 sequences, 20% seen once. Sequencing was done on a sample of blood, either unsorted or a sorted T cell fraction (not recorded which). The chain is built from TRBV6-6 and TRBJ2-7; D remains ambiguous. The receptor's source is a female donor with ankylosing spondylitis or in good health (not recorded which). This chain's CDR3 is CASSYRASAYGEQYF. The CDR3 DNA follows: TGTGCCAGCAGTTACCGGGCGTCTGCCTATGGGGAGCAGTACTTC.